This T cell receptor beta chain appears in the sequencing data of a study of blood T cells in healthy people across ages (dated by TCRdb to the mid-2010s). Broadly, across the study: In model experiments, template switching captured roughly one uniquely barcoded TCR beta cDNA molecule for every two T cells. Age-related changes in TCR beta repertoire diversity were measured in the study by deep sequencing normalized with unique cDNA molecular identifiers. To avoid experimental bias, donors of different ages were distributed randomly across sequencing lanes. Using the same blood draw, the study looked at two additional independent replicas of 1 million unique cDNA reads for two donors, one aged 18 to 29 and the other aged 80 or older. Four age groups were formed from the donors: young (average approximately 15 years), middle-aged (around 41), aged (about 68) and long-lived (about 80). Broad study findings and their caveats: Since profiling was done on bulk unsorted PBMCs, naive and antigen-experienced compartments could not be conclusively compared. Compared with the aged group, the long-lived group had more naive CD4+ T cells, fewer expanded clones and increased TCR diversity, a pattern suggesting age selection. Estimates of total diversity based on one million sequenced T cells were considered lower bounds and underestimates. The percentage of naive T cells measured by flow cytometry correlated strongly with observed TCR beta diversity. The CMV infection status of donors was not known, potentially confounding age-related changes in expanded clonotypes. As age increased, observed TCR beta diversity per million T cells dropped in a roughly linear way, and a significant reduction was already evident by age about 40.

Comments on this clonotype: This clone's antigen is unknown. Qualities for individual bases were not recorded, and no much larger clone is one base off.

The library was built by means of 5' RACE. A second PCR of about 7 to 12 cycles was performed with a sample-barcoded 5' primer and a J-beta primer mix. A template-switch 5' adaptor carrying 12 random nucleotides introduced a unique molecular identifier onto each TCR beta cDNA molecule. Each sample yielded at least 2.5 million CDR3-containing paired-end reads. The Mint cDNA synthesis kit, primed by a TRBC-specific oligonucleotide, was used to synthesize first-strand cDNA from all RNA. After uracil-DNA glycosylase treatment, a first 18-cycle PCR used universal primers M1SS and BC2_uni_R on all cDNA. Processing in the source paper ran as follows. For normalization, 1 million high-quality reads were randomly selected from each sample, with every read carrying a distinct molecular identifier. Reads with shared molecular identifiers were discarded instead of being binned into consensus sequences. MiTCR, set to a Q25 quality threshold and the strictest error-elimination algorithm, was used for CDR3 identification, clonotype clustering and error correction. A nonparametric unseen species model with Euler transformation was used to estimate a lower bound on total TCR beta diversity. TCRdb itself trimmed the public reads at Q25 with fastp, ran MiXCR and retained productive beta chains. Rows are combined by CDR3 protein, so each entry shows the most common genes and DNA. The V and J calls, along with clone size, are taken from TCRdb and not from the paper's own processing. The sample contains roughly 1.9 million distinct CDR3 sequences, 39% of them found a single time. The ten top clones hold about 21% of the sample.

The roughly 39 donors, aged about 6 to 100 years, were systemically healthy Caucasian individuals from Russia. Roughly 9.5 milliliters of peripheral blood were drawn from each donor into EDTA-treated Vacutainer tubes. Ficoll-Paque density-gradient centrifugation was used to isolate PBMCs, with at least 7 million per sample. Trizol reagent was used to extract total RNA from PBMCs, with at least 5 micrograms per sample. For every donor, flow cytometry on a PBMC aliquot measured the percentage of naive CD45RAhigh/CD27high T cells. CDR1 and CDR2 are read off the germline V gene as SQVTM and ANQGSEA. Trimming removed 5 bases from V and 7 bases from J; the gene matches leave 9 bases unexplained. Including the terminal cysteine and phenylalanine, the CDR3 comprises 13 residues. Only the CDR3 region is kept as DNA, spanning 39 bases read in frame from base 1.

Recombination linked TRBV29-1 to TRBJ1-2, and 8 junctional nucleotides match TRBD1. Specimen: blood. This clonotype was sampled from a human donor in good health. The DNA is TGCAGCGTTCCGCTCAGGGGGCCTTCTGGCTACACCTTC. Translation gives CSVPLRGPSGYTF.